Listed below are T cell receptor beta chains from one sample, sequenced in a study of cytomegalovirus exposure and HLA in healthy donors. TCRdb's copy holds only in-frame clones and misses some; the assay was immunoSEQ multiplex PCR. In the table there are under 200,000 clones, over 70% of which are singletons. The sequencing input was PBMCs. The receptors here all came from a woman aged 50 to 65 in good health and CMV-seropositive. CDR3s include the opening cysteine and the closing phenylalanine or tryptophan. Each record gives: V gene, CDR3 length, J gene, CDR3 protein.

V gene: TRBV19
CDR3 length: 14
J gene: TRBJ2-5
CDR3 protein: CASSLDWGRETQYF

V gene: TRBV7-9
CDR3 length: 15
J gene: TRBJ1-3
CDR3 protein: CASSLHRVSGNTIYF

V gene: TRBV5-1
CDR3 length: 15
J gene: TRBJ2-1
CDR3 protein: CASSWTSGGSDEQFF

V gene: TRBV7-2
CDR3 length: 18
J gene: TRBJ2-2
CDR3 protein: CASSLRSIAGGYTGELFF

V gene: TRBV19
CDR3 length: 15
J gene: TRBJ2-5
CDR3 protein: CASSKRGAYQETQYF

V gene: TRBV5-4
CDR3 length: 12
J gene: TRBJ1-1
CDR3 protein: CASSPSHYEAFF

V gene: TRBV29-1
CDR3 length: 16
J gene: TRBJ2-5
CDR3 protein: CSVEFPGQGPEETQYF

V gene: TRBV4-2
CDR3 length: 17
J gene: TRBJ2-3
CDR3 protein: CASSESAPAGAPDTQYF

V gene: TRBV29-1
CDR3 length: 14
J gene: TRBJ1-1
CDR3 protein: CSVGRGRMNTEAFF

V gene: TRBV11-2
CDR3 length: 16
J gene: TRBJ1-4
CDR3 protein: CASSLSTWLANEKLFF

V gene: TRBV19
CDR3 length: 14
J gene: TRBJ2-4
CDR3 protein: CASSTTSGSNIQYF

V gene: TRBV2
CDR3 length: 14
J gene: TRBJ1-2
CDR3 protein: CASSEQGFNYGYTF

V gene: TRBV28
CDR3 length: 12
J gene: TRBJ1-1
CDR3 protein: CASSLGTLEAFF

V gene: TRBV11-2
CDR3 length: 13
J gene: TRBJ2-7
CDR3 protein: CASSFVAQGEQYF

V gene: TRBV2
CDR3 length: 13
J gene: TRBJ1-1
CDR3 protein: CASSQDSNTEAFF

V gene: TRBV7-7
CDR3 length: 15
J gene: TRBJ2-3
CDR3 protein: CASSRGLAGADTQYF

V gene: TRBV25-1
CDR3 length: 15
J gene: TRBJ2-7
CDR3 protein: CASSEWGQGRNEQYF

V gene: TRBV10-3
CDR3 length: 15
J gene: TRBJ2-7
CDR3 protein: CAISESSTSPYEQYF

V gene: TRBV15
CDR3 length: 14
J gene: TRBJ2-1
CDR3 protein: CATSRDPAYNEQFF

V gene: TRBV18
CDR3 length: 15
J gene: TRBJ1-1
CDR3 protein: CASSDRTGKNTEAFF

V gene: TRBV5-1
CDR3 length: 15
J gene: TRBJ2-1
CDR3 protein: CASSLGQGFHNEQFF

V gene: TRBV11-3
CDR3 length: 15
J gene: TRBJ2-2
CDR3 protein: CASSVSGANTGELFF

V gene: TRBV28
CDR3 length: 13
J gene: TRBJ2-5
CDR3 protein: CASGTGTVGTQYF

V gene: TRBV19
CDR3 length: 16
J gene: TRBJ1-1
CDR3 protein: CASSFGGTVAGTEAFF